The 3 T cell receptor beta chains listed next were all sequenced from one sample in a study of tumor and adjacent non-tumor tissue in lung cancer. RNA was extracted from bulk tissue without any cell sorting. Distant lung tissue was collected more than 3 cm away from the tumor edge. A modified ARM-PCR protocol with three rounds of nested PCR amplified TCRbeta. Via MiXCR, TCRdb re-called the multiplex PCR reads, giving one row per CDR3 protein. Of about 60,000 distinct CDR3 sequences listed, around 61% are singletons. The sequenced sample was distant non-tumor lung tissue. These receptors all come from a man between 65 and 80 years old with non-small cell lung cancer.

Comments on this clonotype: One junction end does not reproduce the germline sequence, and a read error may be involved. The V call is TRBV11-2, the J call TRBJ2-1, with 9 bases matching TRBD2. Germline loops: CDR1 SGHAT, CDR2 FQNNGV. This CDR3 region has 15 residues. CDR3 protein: CVSSLEGLAGREQFF. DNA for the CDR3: TGTGTCAGCAGCTTAGAGGGGCTAGCGGGGAGGGAGCAGTTCTTC. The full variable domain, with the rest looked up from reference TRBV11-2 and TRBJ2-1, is EAGVAQSPRYKIIEKRQSVAFWCNPISGHATLYWYQQILGQGPKLLIQFQNNGVVDDSQLPKDRFSAERLKGVDSTLKIQPAKLEDSAVYLCVSSLEGLAGREQFFGPGTRLTVL.

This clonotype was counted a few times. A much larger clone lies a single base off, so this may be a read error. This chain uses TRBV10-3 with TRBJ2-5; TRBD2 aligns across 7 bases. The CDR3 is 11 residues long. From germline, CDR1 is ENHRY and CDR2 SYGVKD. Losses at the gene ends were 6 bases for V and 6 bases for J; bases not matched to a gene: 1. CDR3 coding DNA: TGTGCCATCAGGCGGGAGAAGACCCAGTACTTC. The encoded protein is CAIRREKTQYF.

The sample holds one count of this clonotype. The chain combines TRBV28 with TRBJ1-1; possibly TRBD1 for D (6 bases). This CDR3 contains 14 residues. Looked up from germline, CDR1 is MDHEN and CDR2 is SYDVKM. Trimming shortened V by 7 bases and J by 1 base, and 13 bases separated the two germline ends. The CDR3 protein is CASTTGRRNTEAFF. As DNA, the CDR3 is TGTGCCAGCACCACAGGGAGGCGGAACACTGAAGCTTTCTTT.